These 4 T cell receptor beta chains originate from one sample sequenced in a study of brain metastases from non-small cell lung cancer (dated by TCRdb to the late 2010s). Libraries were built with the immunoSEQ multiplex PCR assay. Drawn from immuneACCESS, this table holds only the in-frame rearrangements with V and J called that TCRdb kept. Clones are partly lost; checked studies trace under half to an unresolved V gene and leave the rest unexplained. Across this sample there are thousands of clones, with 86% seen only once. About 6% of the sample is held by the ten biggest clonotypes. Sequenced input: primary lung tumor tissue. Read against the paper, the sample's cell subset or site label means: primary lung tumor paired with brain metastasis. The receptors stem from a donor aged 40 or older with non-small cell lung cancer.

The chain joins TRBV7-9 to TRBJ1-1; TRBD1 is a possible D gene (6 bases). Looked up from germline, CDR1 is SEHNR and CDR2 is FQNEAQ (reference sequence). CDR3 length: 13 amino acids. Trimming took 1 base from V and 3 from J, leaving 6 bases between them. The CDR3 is CASSLDRDTEAFF. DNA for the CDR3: TGTGCCAGCAGCTTAGACAGGGACACTGAAGCTTTCTTT.

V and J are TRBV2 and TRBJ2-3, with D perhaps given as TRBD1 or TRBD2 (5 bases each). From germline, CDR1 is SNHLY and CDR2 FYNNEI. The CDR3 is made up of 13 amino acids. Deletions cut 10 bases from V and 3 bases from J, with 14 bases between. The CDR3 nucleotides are TGTGCCATACTACGAGGGGAAACAGATACGCAGTATTTT. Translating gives CAILRGETDTQYF.

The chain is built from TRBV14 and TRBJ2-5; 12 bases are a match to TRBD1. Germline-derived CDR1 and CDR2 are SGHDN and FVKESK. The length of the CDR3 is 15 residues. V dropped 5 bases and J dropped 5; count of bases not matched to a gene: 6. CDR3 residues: CASSVGTGGRETQYF. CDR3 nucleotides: TGTGCCAGCAGCGTAGGGACAGGGGGCCGGGAGACCCAGTACTTC.

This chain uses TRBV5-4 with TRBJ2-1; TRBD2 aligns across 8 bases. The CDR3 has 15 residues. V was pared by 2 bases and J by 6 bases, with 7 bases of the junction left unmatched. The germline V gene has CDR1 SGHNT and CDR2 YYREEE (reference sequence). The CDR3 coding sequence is TGTGCCAGCAGCTTAACTAGCGGAGCTGCCAATGAGCAGTTCTTC. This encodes CASSLTSGAANEQFF.